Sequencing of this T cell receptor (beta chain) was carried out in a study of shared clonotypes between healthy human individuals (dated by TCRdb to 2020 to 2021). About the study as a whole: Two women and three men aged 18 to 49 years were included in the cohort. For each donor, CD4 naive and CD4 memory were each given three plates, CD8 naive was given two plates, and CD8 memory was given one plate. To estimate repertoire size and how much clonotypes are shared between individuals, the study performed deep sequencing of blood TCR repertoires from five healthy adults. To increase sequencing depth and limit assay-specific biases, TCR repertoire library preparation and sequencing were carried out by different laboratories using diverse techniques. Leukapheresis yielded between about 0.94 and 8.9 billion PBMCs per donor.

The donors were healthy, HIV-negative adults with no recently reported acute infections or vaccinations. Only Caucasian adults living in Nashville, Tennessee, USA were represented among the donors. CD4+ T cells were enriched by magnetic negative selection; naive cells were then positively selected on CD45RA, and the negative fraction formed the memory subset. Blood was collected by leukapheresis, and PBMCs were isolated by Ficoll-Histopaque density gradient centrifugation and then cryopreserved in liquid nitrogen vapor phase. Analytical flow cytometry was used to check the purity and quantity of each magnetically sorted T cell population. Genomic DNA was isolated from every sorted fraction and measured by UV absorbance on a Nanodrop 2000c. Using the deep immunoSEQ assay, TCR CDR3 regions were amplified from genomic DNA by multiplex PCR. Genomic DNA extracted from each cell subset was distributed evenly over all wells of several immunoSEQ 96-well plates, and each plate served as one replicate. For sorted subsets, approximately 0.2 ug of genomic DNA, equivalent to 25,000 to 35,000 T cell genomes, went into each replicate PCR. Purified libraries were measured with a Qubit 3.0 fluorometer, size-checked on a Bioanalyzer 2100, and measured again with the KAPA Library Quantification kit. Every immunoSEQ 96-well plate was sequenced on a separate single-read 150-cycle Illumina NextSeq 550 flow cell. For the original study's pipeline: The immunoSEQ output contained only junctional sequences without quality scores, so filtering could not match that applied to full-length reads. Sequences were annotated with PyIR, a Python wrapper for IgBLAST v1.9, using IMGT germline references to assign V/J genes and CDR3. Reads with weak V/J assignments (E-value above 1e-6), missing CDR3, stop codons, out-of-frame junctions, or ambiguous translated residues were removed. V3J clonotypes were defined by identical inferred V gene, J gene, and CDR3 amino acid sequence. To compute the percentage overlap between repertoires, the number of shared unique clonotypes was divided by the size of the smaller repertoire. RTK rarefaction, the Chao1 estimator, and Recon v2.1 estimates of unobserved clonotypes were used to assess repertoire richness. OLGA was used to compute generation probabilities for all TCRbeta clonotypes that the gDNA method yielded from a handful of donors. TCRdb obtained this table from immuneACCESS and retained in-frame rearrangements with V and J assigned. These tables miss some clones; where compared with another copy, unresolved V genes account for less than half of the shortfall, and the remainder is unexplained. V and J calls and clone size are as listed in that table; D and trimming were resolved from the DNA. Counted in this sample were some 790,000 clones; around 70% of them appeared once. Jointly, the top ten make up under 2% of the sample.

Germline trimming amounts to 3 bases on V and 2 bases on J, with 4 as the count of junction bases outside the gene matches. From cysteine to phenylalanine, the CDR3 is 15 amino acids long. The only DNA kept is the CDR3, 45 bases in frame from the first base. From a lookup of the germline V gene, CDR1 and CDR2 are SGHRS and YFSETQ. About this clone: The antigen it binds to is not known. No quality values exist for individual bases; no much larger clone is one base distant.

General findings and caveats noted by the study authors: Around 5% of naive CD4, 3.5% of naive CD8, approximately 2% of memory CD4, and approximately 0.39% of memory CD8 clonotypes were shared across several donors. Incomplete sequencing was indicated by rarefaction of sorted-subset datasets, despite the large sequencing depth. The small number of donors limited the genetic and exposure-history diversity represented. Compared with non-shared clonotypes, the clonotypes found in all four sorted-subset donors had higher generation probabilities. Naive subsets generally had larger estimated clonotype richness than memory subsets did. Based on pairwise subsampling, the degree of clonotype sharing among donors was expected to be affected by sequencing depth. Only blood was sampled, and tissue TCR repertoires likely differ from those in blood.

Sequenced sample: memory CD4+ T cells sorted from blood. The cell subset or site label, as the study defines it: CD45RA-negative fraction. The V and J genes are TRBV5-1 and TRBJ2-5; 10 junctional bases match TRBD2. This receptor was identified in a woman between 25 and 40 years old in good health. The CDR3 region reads CASSSSGRAQETQYF. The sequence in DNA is TGCGCCAGCAGCTCGAGCGGGAGGGCTCAAGAGACCCAGTACTTC.